Presented here are 13 T cell receptor beta chains from one specimen sequenced in a study of blood T cell repertoires in COVID-19. Sequencing used immunoSEQ multiplex PCR; TCRdb keeps in-frame clones, though not all of them. The sample holds over 85,000 clones, about 82% seen once. What was sequenced was peripheral blood. The receptor source for this set is a man between 45 and 60 years old with acute or convalescent COVID-19.

This clone was found once. The V gene is TRBV5-1, the J gene TRBJ2-2; a possible D gene is TRBD2 (5 bases). Trimming took off 6 bases at V and 3 bases at J, with 18 bases between the two ends. The CDR3 is made up of 16 amino acids. Germline CDR1 reads SGHRS; CDR2 reads YFSETQ. The CDR3 DNA reads TGCGCCAGCACCTCCGGAGGCAGCCTCTACACCGGGGAGCTGTTTTTT. Translation: CASTSGGSLYTGELFF.

The sample holds many counts of this clone. The rearrangement links TRBV28 to TRBJ1-3; D is possibly TRBD1 (5 bases). The CDR3 runs to 15 residues. Looked up from germline, CDR1 is MDHEN and CDR2 is SYDVKM. Trimming removed 5 bases from V and 0 bases from J, with 11 bases in between. The CDR3 nucleotides read TGTGCCAGCAGTACTACAGGTTACTCTGGAAACACCATATATTTT. Its protein is CASSTTGYSGNTIYF. Filled out from reference TRBV28 and TRBJ1-3, the complete variable domain reads DVKVTQSSRYLVKRTGEKVFLECVQDMDHENMFWYRQDPGLGLRLIYFSYDVKMKEKGDIPEGYSVSREKKERFSLILESASTNQTSMYLCASSTTGYSGNTIYFGEGSWLTVV.

This sequence joins TRBV4-3 and TRBJ1-1; D unresolved. Germline V gives CDR1 LGHNA, CDR2 YSLEER. The germline V and J ends were trimmed by 1 base and 0 bases, with 9 bases remaining between them. The CDR3 sequence is 15 residues long. In nucleotides, the CDR3 is TGCGCCAGCAGCCAAGCGGCCAGGCTGAACACTGAAGCTTTCTTT. As protein: CASSQAARLNTEAFF.

The chain uses TRBV7-9 and TRBJ2-7; D gene uncertain. CDR3 length equals 13 residues. V dropped 1 base and J dropped 3 bases, with 7 bases sitting between them. CDR1 is SEHNR and CDR2 is FQNEAQ in the germline V gene (reference sequence). Here the CDR3 reads CASSLVALYEQYF. In DNA, the CDR3 is TGTGCCAGCAGCTTAGTGGCCCTCTACGAGCAGTACTTC. The full variable domain, its missing parts supplied by reference TRBV7-9 and TRBJ2-7, is DTGVSQNPRHKITKRGQNVTFRCDPISEHNRLYWYRQTLGQGPEFLTYFQNEAQLEKSRLLSDRFSAERPKGSFSTLEIQRTEQGDSAMYLCASSLVALYEQYFGPGTRLTVT.

The rearrangement uses TRBV11-1 and TRBJ1-1; D is possibly TRBD1 (5 bases). The ends were cut back, 3 bases at V and 2 bases at J, with 13 bases in the middle. This CDR3 has 15 amino acids. Germline assignment: CDR1 SGHAT and CDR2 FQDESV (reference sequence). CDR3 coding DNA: TGTGCCAGCAGCTTCTATACGGGGGGAAACACTGAAGCTTTCTTT. Translation: CASSFYTGGNTEAFF.

This clone was detected only once. The genes are TRBV10-1 and TRBJ2-7, with D possibly being TRBD2 (6 bases). This CDR3 has 14 amino acids. Germline V lookup: CDR1 WNHNN, CDR2 SYGVQD (reference sequence). Between the trimmed V and J ends, which lost 6 bases and 2 bases, there was a span of 14 bases. CDR3 sequence: CASSEGGKPYEQYF. Written as DNA, the CDR3 is TGCGCCAGCAGCGAAGGAGGGAAGCCCTACGAGCAGTACTTC.

The chain employs TRBV4-3 and TRBJ2-4, with D perhaps matching TRBD2 (5 bases). The V gene lost 4 bases and the J gene lost 8 bases, with 15 bases spanning the gap. This CDR3 spans 14 amino acids. CDR1 is LGHNA and CDR2 is YSLEER in the germline V gene. The CDR3 region is CASSPGLNAYIQYF. CDR3 sequence (DNA): TGCGCCAGCAGCCCAGGACTGAATGCGTACATTCAGTACTTC.

This clone was observed once. V gene TRBV11-2 combines with J gene TRBJ2-7; D not resolved. Trimming took off 2 bases at V and 6 bases at J, with 17 bases between the two ends. Germline V gene sequence: CDR1 SGHAT, CDR2 FQNNGV. This CDR3 is 15 amino acids long. CDR3 residues: CASSLRFAPPGEQYF. CDR3 in DNA: TGTGCCAGCAGCTTAAGATTTGCACCCCCGGGCGAGCAGTACTTC.

V is TRBV5-1 and J is TRBJ2-5; 8 positions agree with TRBD2. This CDR3 has 13 residues. Germline V lookup: CDR1 SGHRS, CDR2 YFSETQ. Unmatched junction bases numbered 3, after V lost 4 bases and J lost 4 bases. CDR3 in DNA: TGCGCCAGCAGCCGTCGGGAGGGAGAGACCCAGTACTTC. Its translation: CASSRREGETQYF.

V is TRBV19 and J is TRBJ2-7; 7 bases agree with TRBD1. There are 14 residues in the CDR3. The germline V gene encodes CDR1 LNHDA and CDR2 SQIVND (reference sequence). Unmatched junction bases numbered 5, after V lost 5 bases and J lost 1 base. In DNA form, the CDR3 reads TGTGCCAGTAGTCCCCGACAGGGTTCCTACGAGCAGTACTTC. This encodes CASSPRQGSYEQYF.

The rearrangement joins TRBV10-3 to TRBJ2-1; 7 nucleotides agree with TRBD2. The length of the CDR3 is 13 residues. After removal of 8 bases from V and 8 bases from J, the junction contained 9 bases not matched to a gene. Germline lookup yields CDR1 ENHRY and CDR2 SYGVKD. This CDR3 reads CAIGTGRSHEQFF. CDR3 nucleotides: TGTGCCATCGGGACCGGGAGGTCGCATGAGCAGTTCTTC.

The chain employs TRBV27 and TRBJ2-3; D gene unclear. Trimming left V 0 bases short and J 2 bases short, with 15 bases between. CDR1 and CDR2 from the germline V gene are MNHEY and SMNVEV (reference sequence). The CDR3 length is 17 residues. The CDR3 sequence: CASSLSDASRVTDTQYF. The CDR3 DNA reads TGTGCCAGCAGTTTATCTGATGCGTCCCGCGTCACAGATACGCAGTATTTT.

The rearrangement uses TRBV2 and TRBJ2-2, with 13 bases that match TRBD2. Germline V gives CDR1 SNHLY, CDR2 FYNNEI. The CDR3 has 16 residues. V was pared by 2 bases and J by 6 bases, with 3 bases of the junction left unmatched. The DNA for the CDR3 is TGTGCCAGCAGTGAAAACGGACTAGCGGGAGCCGGGGAGCTGTTTTTT. Amino acid sequence: CASSENGLAGAGELFF.